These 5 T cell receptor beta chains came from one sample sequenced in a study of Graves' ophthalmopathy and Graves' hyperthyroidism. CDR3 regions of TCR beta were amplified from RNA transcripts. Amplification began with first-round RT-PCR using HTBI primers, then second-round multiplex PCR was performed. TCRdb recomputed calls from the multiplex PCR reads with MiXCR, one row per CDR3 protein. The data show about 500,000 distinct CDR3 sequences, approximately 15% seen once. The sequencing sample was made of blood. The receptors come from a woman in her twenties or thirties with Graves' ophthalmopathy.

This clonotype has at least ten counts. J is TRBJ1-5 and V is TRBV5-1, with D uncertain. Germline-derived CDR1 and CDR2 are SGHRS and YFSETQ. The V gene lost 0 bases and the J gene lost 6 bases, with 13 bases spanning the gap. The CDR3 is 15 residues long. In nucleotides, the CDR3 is TGCGCCAGCAGCTTGGACGGGGATAAGAGTCAGCCCCAGCATTTT. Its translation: CASSLDGDKSQPQHF.

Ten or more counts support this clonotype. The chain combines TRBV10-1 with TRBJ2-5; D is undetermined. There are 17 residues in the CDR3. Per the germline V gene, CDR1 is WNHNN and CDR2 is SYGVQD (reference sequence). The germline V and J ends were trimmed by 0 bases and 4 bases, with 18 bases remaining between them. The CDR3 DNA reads TGCGCCAGCAGTGAGTCGGTTGGCCCCAGAATGGGAGAGACCCAGTACTTC. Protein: CASSESVGPRMGETQYF.

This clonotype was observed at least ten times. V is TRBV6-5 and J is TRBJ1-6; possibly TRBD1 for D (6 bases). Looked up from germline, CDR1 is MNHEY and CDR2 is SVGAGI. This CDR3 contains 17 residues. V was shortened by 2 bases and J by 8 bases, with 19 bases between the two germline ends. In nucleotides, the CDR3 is TGTGCCAGCAGTTACCCCCCGACAGGAGGGATTCATTCACCCCTCCACTTT. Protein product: CASSYPPTGGIHSPLHF.

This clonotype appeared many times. The CDR3 is CASGLFASTGYEQYF. In nucleotides, the CDR3 is TGTGCTAGTGGTTTGTTTGCGTCTACGGGGTACGAGCAGTACTTC. The V and J genes are TRBV12-5 and TRBJ2-7; the D gene is possibly TRBD2 (5 bases). The V and J ends lost 2 bases and 4 bases respectively, with 15 bases between them. Germline assignment: CDR1 LGHNT and CDR2 FRNRAP. This CDR3 contains 15 residues.

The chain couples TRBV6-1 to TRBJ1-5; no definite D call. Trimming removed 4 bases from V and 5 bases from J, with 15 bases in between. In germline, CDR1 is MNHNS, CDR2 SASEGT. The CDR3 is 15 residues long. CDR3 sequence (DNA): TGTGCCAGCAGTGGAGGAGTGCTGACACATCAGCCCCAGCATTTT. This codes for CASSGGVLTHQPQHF.